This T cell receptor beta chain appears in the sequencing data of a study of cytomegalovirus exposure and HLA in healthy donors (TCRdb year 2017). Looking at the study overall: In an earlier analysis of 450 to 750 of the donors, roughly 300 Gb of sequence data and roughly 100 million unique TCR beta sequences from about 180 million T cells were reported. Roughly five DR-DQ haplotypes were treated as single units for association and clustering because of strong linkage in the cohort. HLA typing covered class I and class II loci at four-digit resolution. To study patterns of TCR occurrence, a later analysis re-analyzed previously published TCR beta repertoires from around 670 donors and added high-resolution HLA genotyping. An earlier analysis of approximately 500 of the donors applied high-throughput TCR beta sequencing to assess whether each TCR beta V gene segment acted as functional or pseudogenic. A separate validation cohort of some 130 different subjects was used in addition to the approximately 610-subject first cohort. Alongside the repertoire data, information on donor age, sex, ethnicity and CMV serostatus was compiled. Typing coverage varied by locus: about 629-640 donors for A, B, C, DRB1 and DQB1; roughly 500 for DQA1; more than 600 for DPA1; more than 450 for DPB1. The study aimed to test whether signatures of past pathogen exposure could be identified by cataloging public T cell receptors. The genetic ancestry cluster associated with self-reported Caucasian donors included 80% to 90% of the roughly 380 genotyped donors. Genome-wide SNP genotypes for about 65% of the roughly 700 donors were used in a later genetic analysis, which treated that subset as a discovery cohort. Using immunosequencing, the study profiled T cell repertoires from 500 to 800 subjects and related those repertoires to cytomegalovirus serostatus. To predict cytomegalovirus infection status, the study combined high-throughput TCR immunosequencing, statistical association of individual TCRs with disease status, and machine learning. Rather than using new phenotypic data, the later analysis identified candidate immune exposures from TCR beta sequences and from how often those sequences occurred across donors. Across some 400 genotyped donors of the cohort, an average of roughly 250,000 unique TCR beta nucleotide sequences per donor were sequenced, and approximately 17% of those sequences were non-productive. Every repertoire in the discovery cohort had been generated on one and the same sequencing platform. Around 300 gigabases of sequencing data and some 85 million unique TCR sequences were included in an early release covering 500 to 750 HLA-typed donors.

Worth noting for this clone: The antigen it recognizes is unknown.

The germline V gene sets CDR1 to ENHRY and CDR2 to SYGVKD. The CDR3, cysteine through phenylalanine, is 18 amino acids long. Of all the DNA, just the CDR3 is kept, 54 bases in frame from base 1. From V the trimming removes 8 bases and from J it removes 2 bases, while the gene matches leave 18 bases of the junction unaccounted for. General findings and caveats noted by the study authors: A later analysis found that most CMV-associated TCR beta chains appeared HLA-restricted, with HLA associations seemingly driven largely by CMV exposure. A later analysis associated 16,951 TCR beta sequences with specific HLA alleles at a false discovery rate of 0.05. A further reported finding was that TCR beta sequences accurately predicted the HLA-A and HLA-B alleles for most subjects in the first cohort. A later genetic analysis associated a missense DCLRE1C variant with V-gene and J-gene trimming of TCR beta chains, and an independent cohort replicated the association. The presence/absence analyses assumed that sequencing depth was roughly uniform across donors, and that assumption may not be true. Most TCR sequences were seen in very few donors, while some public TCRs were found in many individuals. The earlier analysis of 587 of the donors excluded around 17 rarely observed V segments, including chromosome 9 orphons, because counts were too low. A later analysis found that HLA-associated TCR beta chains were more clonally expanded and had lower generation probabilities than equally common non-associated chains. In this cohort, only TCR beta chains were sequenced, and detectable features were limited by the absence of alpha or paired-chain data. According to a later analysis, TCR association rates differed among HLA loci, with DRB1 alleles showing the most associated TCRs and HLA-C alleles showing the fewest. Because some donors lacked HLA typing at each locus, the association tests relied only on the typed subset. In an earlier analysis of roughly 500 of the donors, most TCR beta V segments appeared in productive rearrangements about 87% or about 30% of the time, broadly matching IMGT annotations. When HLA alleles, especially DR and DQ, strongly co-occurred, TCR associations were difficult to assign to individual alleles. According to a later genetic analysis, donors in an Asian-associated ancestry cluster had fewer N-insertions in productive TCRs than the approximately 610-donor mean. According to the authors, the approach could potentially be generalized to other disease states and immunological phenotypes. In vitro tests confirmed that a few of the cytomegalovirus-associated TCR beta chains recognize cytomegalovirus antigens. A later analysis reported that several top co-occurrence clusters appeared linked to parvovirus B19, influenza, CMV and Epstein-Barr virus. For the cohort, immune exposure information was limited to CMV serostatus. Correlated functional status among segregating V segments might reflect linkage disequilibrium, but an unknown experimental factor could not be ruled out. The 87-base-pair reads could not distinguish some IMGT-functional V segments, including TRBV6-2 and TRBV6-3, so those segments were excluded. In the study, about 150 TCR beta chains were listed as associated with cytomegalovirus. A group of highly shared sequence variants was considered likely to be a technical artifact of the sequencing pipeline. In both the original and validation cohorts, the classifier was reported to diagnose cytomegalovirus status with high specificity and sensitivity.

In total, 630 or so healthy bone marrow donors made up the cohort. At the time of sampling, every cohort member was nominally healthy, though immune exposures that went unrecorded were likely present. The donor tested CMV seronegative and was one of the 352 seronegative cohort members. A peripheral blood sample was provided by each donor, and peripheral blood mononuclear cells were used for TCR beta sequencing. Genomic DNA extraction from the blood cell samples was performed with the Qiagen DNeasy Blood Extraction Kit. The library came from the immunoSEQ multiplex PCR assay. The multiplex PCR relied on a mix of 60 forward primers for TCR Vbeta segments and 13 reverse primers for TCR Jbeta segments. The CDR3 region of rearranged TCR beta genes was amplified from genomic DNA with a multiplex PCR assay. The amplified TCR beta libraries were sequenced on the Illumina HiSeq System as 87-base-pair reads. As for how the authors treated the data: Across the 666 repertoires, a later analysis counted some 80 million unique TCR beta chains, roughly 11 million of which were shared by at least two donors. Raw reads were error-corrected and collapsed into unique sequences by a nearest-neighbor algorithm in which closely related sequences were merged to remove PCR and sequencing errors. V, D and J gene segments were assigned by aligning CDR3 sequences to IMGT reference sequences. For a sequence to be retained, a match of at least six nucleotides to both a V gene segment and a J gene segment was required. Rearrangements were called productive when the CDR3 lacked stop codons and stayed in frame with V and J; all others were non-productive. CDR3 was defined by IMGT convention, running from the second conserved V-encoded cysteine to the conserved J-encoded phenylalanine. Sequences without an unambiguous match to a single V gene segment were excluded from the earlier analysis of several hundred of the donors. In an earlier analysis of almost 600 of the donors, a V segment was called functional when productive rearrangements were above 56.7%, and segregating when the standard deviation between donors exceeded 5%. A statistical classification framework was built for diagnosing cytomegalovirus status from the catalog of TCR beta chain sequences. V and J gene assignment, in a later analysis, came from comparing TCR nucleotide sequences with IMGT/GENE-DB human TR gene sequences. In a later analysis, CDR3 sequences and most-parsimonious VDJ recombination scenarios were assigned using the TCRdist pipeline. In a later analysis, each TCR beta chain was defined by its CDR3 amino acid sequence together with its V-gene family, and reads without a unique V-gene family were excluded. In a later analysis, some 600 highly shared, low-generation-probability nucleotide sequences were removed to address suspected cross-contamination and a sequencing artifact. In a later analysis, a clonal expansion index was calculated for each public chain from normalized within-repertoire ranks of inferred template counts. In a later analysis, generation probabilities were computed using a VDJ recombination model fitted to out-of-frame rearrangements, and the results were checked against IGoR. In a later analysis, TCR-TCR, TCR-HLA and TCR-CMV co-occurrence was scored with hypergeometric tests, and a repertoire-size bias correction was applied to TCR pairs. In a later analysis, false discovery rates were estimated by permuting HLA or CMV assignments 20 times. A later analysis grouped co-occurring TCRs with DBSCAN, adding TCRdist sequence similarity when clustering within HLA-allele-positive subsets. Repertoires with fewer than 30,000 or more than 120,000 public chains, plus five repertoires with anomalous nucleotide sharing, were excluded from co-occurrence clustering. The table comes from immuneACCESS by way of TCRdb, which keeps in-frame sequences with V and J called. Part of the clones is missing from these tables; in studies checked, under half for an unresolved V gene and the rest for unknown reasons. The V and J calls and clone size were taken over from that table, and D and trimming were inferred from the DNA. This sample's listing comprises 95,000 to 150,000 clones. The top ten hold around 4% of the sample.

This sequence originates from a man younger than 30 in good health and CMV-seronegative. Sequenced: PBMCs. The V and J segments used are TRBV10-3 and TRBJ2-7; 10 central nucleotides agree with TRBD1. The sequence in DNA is TGTGCCATCCTGGACACAAGCCTGGGACAGGGGCCTGCCTACGAGCAGTACTTC. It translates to CAILDTSLGQGPAYEQYF.